These 2 T cell receptor beta chains share one sample of origin, sequenced in a study of cytotoxic CD8 clonotypes in ibrutinib-treated CLL. Profiled with immunoSEQ multiplex PCR; TCRdb holds only in-frame clones, not every one. The repertoire holds around 160,000 clones, more than 65% seen once, with around 2.1% in the top ten. Sequenced here: PBMCs, sampled after 12 months of ibrutinib treatment. These receptors all stem from a human donor with chronic lymphocytic leukemia.

This chain links TRBV28 with TRBJ1-2; maybe TRBD1 (5 bases). This CDR3 spans 15 amino acids. Trimming left V 4 bases short and J 8 bases short, with 20 bases between. Germline CDR1 reads MDHEN; CDR2 reads SYDVKM. The CDR3 region has the DNA TGTGCCAGCAGTTCCTCGGGGCCAACCTCGGAGGGCTACACCTTC. It is translated as CASSSSGPTSEGYTF.

The chain carries TRBV9 and TRBJ1-5; D is ambiguous. The germline CDR1 and CDR2 sequences are SGDLS and YYNGEE. The CDR3 has 15 residues. V lost 0 bases and J lost 0, with 7 bases in between. For the CDR3, the DNA is TGTGCCAGCAGCGTAGCAGGATATAGCAATCAGCCCCAGCATTTT. Translating it yields CASSVAGYSNQPQHF. The variable domain in full, with the rest retrieved from reference TRBV9 and TRBJ1-5, is DSGVTQTPKHLITATGQRVTLRCSPRSGDLSVYWYQQSLDQGLQFLIQYYNGEERAKGNILERFSAQQFPDLHSELNLSSLELGDSALYFCASSVAGYSNQPQHFGDGTRLSIL.